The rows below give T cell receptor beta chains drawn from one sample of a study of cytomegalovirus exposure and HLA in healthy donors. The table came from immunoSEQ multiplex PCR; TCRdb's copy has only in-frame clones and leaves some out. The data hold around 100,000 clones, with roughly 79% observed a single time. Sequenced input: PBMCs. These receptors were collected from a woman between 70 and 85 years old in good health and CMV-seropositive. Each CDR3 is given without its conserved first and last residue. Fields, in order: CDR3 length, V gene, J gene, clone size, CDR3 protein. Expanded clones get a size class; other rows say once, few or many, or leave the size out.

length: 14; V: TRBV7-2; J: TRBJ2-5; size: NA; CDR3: ASSLGRRGVRETQY
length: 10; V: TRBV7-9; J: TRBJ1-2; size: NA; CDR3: ASSQINYGYT
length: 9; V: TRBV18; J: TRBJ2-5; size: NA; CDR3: ASSPEETQY
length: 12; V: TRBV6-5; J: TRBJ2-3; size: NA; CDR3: ASKEAGGVDTQY
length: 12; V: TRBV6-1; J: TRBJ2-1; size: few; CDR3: ASSLAGVVDEQF
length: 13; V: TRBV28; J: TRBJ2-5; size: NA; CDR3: ASSSSGKSQETQY
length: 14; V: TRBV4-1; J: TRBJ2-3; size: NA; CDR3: ASSQVPTYYTDTQY
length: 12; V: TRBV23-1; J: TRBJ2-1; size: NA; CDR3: AGGLATISGEQF
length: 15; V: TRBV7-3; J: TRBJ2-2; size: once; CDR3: ASSSTGTSGIGGELF
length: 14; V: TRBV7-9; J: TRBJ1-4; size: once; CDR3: SSSSNDRGPIEKLF
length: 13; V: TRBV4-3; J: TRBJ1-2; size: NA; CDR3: ASSQGSGQAYGYT
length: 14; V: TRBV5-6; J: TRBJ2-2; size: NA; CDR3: ASSSTGEKNTGELF
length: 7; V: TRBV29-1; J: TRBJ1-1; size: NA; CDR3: SVAPDRP
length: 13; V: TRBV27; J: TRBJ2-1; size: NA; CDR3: ASSLRPDPTGEQF
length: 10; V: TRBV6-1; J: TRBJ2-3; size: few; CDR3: ASSENSYTQY
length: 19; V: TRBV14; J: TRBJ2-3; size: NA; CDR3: ASSQDPWVSGKESVTDTQY
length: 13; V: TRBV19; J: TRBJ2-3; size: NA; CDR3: ASSTLAASTDTQY
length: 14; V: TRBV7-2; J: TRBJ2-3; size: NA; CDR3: ASSPGLAGPTDTQY
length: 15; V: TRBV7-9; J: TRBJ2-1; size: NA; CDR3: ASRPRGLAGGVDEQF
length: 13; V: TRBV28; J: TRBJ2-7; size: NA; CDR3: ASSLWGQGRYEQY
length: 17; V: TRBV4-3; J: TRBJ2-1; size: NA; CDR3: ASSQDRAIGWSSYNEQF
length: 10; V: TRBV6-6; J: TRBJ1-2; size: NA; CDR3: ASSTDRGGYT
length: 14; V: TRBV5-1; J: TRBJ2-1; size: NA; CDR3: ASSLNLGQVYNEQF
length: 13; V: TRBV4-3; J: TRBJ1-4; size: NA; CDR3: ASSQDLSPWEKLF
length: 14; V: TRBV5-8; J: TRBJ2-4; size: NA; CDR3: ASSLGRGSAKNIQY
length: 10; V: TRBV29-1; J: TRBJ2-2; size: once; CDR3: SVESHTGELF
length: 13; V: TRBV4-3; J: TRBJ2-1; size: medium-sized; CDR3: ASSQDLGQFSEQF
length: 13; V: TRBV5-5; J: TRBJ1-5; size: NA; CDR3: ASSSFDTYNQPQH
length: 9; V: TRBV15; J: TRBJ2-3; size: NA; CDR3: ATSAIDTQY
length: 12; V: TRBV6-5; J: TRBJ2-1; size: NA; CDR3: ASRPAGGSNEQF
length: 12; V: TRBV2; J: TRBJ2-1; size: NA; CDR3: AGQPGGYYNEQF
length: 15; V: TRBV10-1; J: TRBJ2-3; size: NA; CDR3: ASSGLAGDEGPDTQY
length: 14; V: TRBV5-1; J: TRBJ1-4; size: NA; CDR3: ASSLGAWGQNEKLF
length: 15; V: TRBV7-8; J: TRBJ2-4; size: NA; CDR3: ASSSGTSFLSKNIQY
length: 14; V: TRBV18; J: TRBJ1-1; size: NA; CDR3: ASLGRGGGANTEAF
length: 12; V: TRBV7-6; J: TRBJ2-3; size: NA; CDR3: ASSSWTSGYTQY